The following is a T cell receptor beta chain sequence with its context. Its recognized antigen is unknown. Base qualities were left out, and no much larger clone turns up one base away. The CDR1 and CDR2 encoded by the germline V gene are MNHEY and SVGAGI. The CDR3 sequence holds 15 residues, the cysteine and phenylalanine included. The only DNA kept is the CDR3, 45 bases in frame from the first base. From V the trimming removes 6 bases and from J it removes 7 bases, while the gene matches leave 11 bases of the junction unaccounted for. The data were obtained in a study of cytomegalovirus exposure and HLA in healthy donors listed by TCRdb under 2017. Notes on the research overall: An earlier analysis of roughly 630 of the donors reported 276 Gb of sequence data and approximately 110 million unique TCR beta sequences from about 180 million T cells. An early release covering over 500 HLA-typed donors comprised about 310 gigabases of sequencing data and around 80 million unique TCR sequences. The genetic ancestry cluster associated with self-reported Caucasian donors included approximately 85% of the 398 genotyped donors. The study was designed to test whether signatures of past pathogen exposure could be identified by cataloging public T cell receptors. The study profiled the T cell repertoires of about 640 subjects by immunosequencing and related them to cytomegalovirus serostatus. In addition to the first cohort of approximately 670 subjects, a separate validation cohort of some 120 different subjects was used. The study combined high-throughput TCR immunosequencing, statistical association of individual TCRs with disease status, and machine learning to predict cytomegalovirus infection status. A later analysis re-analyzed previously published TCR beta repertoires from about 730 donors and added high-resolution HLA genotyping to study TCR occurrence patterns. Rather than drawing on any new phenotypic data, the later analysis identified candidate immune exposures from TCR beta sequences and the way those sequences occurred across donors. To decide whether each TCR beta V gene segment behaved as functional or pseudogenic, an earlier analysis of approximately 600 of the donors relied on high-throughput TCR beta sequencing. Donor age, sex, ethnicity and CMV serostatus were compiled alongside the repertoire data. A later genetic analysis used genome-wide SNP genotypes for about 65% of the roughly 670 donors, treating that subset as a discovery cohort. All discovery cohort repertoires had been generated on a single sequencing platform. Class I and class II HLA loci were covered by the typing at four-digit resolution. Typing coverage differed by locus: A, B, C, DRB1 and DQB1 were typed in about 620-630 donors, DQA1 in 522, DPA1 in some 600, and DPB1 in just under 490. About 5 DR-DQ haplotypes were handled as single units for association and clustering, since linkage in the cohort was strong. On average, over 200,000 unique TCR beta nucleotide sequences were sequenced per donor among a few hundred genotyped donors of the cohort, with 15% to 20% of those sequences being non-productive. General study outcomes and caveats: In a later analysis, HLA-associated TCR beta chains were found to be more clonally expanded and to have lower generation probabilities than equally common non-associated chains. In a later analysis, most CMV-associated TCR beta chains were found to appear HLA-restricted, with HLA associations seemingly driven largely by CMV exposure. In a later analysis, several top co-occurrence clusters were reported to appear linked to parvovirus B19, influenza, CMV and Epstein-Barr virus. In an earlier analysis of 500 to 650 of the donors, most TCR beta V segments appeared in productive rearrangements about 87% or about 30% of the time, broadly matching IMGT annotations. A later analysis associated about 16,000 TCR beta sequences with specific HLA alleles at a false discovery rate of 0.05. Because counts were too low, around 18 rarely observed V segments, including chromosome 9 orphons, were left out of the earlier analysis of approximately 580 of the donors. The classifier was reported to diagnose cytomegalovirus status with high specificity and sensitivity in both the original cohort and the validation cohort. A total of 164 TCR beta chains were listed by the study as associated with cytomegalovirus. The only immune exposure information available for the cohort was CMV serostatus. A later genetic analysis reported fewer N-insertions in productive TCRs among donors in an Asian-associated ancestry cluster than the roughly 670-donor mean. Some IMGT-functional V segments, including TRBV6-2 and TRBV6-3, could not be distinguished by the 87-base-pair reads and were therefore excluded. A further reported finding was that TCR beta sequences accurately predicted the HLA-A and HLA-B alleles for most subjects in the first cohort. A few of the identified cytomegalovirus-associated TCR beta chains were confirmed in vitro to be specific for cytomegalovirus antigens. Correlated functional status among segregating V segments might reflect linkage disequilibrium, but an unknown experimental factor could not be ruled out. An association between a missense DCLRE1C variant and V-gene and J-gene trimming of TCR beta chains was found in a later genetic analysis and replicated in an independent cohort. The presence/absence analyses assumed that sequencing depth was roughly uniform across donors, and that assumption may not be true. While some public TCRs were present in many individuals, most TCR sequences turned up only very rarely across donors. A cluster of highly shared sequence variants was judged likely to represent a technical artifact of the sequencing pipeline. Because some donors lacked HLA typing at each locus, the association tests relied only on the typed subset. When HLA alleles, especially DR and DQ, strongly co-occurred, attributing TCR associations to individual alleles was difficult. According to a later analysis, TCR association rates differed among HLA loci, with DRB1 alleles showing the most associated TCRs and HLA-C alleles showing the fewest. According to the authors, the approach could potentially be generalized to other disease states and immunological phenotypes. The cohort was sequenced for TCR beta chains only, and without alpha or paired-chain data the features that could be detected were limited.

The method was the immunoSEQ multiplex PCR assay. The multiplex PCR relied on a mix of 60 forward primers for TCR Vbeta segments and 13 reverse primers for TCR Jbeta segments. The CDR3 region of rearranged TCR beta genes was amplified from genomic DNA by a multiplex PCR assay. Amplified TCR beta libraries were sequenced as 87-base-pair reads on the Illumina HiSeq System. As for how the authors treated the data: A later analysis tallied around 87 million unique TCR beta chains across the approximately 670 repertoires, and some 10 million of those chains were shared by two or more donors. A nearest-neighbor algorithm error-corrected the raw reads and collapsed the reads into unique sequences, merging closely related sequences to remove PCR and sequencing errors. CDR3 sequences were aligned to IMGT reference sequences to assign V, D and J gene segments. For a sequence to be retained, a match of at least six nucleotides to both a V gene segment and a J gene segment was required. A rearrangement counted as productive if the CDR3 had no stop codons and remained in frame with V and J, and every other rearrangement counted as non-productive. CDR3 was defined by IMGT convention, running from the second conserved V-encoded cysteine to the conserved J-encoded phenylalanine. Sequences without an unambiguous match to a single V gene segment were excluded from the earlier analysis of approximately 600 of the donors. In an earlier analysis of 500 to 750 of the donors, V segments were called functional above 56.7% productive rearrangements and were called segregating when the between-donor standard deviation exceeded 5%. A statistical classification framework was built to diagnose cytomegalovirus status from the catalog of TCR beta chain sequences. In a later analysis, TCR nucleotide sequences were compared against IMGT/GENE-DB human TR gene sequences so that V and J genes could be assigned. Using the TCRdist pipeline, a later analysis assigned CDR3 sequences along with most-parsimonious VDJ recombination scenarios. In a later analysis, every TCR beta chain was defined by the combination of its CDR3 amino acid sequence and its V-gene family, and reads without a unique V-gene family were dropped. A later analysis removed roughly 590 highly shared, low-generation-probability nucleotide sequences to deal with suspected cross-contamination and a sequencing artifact. A later analysis calculated a clonal expansion index for each public chain from normalized within-repertoire ranks of inferred template counts. A later analysis computed generation probabilities with a VDJ recombination model fitted to out-of-frame rearrangements, and checked the results against IGoR. A later analysis scored TCR-TCR, TCR-HLA and TCR-CMV co-occurrence with hypergeometric tests, applying a repertoire-size bias correction to TCR pairs. In a later analysis, false discovery rates were estimated by permuting HLA or CMV assignments 20 times. In a later analysis, co-occurring TCRs were grouped using DBSCAN, with TCRdist sequence similarity added in when clustering inside HLA-allele-positive subsets. Repertoires with fewer than 30,000 or more than 120,000 public chains were left out of co-occurrence clustering, as were five repertoires with anomalous nucleotide sharing. TCRdb retrieved this table from immuneACCESS and kept in-frame rearrangements only. Not all clones are present; in checked studies, unresolved V genes account for under half, and no reason is known for the remainder. V and J calls and clone size are those listed in that table; D and trimming were worked out from the DNA. This sample has about 220,000 clones in its table, and over 65% of those were observed once. The ten biggest clones cover 0.63% of the sample.

The cohort was made up of 500 to 850 healthy bone marrow donors. All cohort members were sampled while nominally healthy, although unrecorded immune exposures were likely present. The donor was CMV seronegative and belonged to the group of over 350 seronegative cohort members. A peripheral blood sample was collected from each donor, and TCR beta sequencing was performed on peripheral blood mononuclear cells. Genomic DNA was extracted from the blood cell samples with the Qiagen DNeasy Blood Extraction Kit. The TCR comes from a man aged 18-30 years in good health and CMV-seronegative. The rearranged segments are TRBV6-5 and TRBJ2-1, with 8 bases matching TRBD2. The sequenced sample was PBMCs. The nucleotides are TGTGCCAGCAGCGACCCCGCGACTAGCGTAAATGAGCAGTTCTTC. The encoded protein is CASSDPATSVNEQFF.